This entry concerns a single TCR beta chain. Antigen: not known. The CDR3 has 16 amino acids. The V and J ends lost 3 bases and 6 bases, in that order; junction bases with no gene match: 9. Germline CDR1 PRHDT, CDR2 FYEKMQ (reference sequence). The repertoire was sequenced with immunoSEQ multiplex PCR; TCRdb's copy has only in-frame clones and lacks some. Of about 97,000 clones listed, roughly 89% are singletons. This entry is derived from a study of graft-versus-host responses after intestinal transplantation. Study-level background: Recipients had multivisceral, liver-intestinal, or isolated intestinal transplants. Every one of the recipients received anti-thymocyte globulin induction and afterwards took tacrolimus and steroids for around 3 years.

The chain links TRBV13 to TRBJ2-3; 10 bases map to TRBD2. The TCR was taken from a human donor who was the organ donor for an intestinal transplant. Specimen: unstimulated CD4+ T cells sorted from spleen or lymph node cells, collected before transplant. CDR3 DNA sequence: TGTGCCAGCAGCTTCTCTAGCGGGGGCCCGAGGGATACGCAGTATTTT. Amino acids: CASSFSSGGPRDTQYF.